Below, one T cell receptor (beta chain) is given with its context. This may stem from a read error, because a much larger clone lies one nucleotide away. By quantitative 5'-RACE with molecular barcodes, the TCR beta libraries were made. A single record per CDR3 protein comes from TCRdb applying MiXCR to the 5' RACE reads. The repertoire includes 250,000 to 400,000 distinct CDR3 sequences, roughly 11% of them detected once, and roughly 9.2% sits in the top ten. The data were taken from a study of CD8 T cells in ankylosing spondylitis. From germline, CDR1 is SGHTA and CDR2 FQGNSA. This CDR3 is 15 amino acids long.

The sample was blood, either unsorted or a sorted T cell fraction (not recorded which). The chain joins TRBV7-2 to TRBJ2-1, with a possible D match to TRBD2 (5 bases). This TCR was sampled from a female donor with ankylosing spondylitis or in good health (not recorded which). The CDR3 loop reads CASSLASASYNVQFF. Written as DNA, the CDR3 is TGTGCCAGCAGCTTAGCTAGCGCCTCCTACAATGTGCAGTTCTTC. Full variable domain (outside the CDR3, taken from reference TRBV7-2 and TRBJ2-1): GAGVSQSPSNKVTEKGKDVELRCDPISGHTALYWYRQSLGQGLEFLIYFQGNSAPDKSGLPSDRFSAERTGGSVSTLTIQRTQQEDSAVYLCASSLASASYNVQFFGPGTRLTVL.